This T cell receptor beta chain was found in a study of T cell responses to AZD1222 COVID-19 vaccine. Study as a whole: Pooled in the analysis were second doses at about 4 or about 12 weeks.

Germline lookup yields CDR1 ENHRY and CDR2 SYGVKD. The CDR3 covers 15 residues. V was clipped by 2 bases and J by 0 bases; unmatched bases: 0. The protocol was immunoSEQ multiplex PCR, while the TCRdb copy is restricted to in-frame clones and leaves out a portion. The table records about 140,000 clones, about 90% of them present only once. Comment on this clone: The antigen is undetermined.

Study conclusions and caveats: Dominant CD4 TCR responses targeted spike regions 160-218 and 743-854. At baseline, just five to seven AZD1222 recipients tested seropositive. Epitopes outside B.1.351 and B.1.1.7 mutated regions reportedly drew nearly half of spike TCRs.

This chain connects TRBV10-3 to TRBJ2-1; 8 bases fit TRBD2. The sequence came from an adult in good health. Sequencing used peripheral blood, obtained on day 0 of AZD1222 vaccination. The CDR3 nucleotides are TGTGCCATCAGTGAGAGCGGGAGCTCCTACAATGAGCAGTTCTTC. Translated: CAISESGSSYNEQFF.